This entry features one TCR beta chain sequence. The antigen is unknown. The repertoire was sequenced with immunoSEQ multiplex PCR; TCRdb's copy has only in-frame clones and lacks some. This table has 15,000 or so clones, approximately 89% appearing once. This sample stems from a study of T cells in localized non-small cell lung cancer. Study-wide findings and caveats: For the top 100 tumor clones, a median roughly 56 also appeared in adjacent lung. Adjacent uninvolved lung had the highest clonality, suggesting focused antigen responses.

CDR1 is MDHEN and CDR2 is SYDVKM in the germline V gene. V was pared by 3 bases and J by 1 base, with 12 bases between. The CDR3 length is 15 residues. This TCR was recovered from a man between 35 and 75 years old with stage III lung adenocarcinoma. The source material was peripheral blood mononuclear cells, sampled before any cancer treatment. This sequence joins TRBV28 and TRBJ1-1, with a weak D call TRBD1 (6 bases). CDR3 in amino acids: CASSFRGQGNTEAFF. CDR3 DNA: TGTGCCAGCAGTTTCCGGGGGCAGGGGAACACTGAAGCTTTCTTT.